These 11 T cell receptor beta chains were sequenced from one sample in a study of PD-1 blockade in classical Hodgkin lymphoma. Time point defined: cycle 4 day 1 (C4D1), after 6 weeks of nivolumab. Every patient was affected by relapse after autologous stem cell transplantation, while exposure to brentuximab vedotin was not uniform. Magnetic negative selection was used to purify CD4+ T cells from thawed PBMCs. The method was immunoSEQ multiplex PCR; TCRdb's version includes in-frame clones alone and lacks a portion of them. The sample records more than 9,000 clones, 74% being singletons. The sample here was CD4+ T cells from blood, taken before the fourth cycle of nivolumab. The receptors derive from a human donor with classical Hodgkin lymphoma.

This clone has just one count. This chain connects TRBV11-2 to TRBJ2-5; 10 bases align to TRBD2. CDR3 length equals 15 residues. The germline CDR1 and CDR2 sequences are SGHAT and FQNNGV. V shed 3 bases and J 3 bases; nucleotides not matched to a gene: 4. The CDR3 is CASSLAGLAKETQYF. CDR3 DNA sequence: TGTGCCAGCAGCTTGGCGGGACTAGCGAAAGAGACCCAGTACTTC.

The chain recombines TRBV4-1 with TRBJ1-4, with 7 bases matching TRBD1. V lost 2 bases and J lost 5; bases outside the gene matches: 8. The CDR3 has 16 residues. CDR1 is MGHRA and CDR2 is YSYEKL in the germline V gene. The CDR3 DNA is TGCGCCAGCAGCCAAATTCGGAGGGGGCTCAATGAAAAACTGTTTTTT. Encoded protein: CASSQIRRGLNEKLFF.

The table lists this clone with a few counts. The J gene is TRBJ2-7, the V gene TRBV19; either TRBD1 or TRBD2 may supply D (6 bases each). Trimming cost V 7 bases and J 6 bases, with 10 bases left between them. CDR3 length equals 11 residues. Germline CDR1 is LNHDA and CDR2 is SQIVND (reference sequence). The CDR3 DNA reads as TGTGCCAGTAAAGGGGGGATCGAGCAGTACTTC. It yields the protein CASKGGIEQYF.

The genes are TRBV30 and TRBJ1-6; unclear D gene. Trimming shortened V by 2 bases and J by 9 bases, and 8 bases separated the two germline ends. Germline lookup yields CDR1 GTSNPN and CDR2 SVGIG (reference sequence). The CDR3 extends over 12 amino acids. The CDR3 is CAWSMGSSPLHF. The CDR3 DNA is TGTGCCTGGAGTATGGGTAGTTCACCCCTCCACTTT.

This clone has a single count. The chain joins TRBV10-1 to TRBJ2-7; a weak D match, TRBD2 (6 bases). V lost 3 bases, J lost 5 bases, and 17 bases lay in between. In germline, CDR1 is WNHNN, CDR2 SYGVQD (reference sequence). The CDR3 length is 15 residues. CDR3 bases: TGCGCCAGCAGTGAAGGGCTAGCGATGAACGACGAGCAGTACTTC. Its protein product is CASSEGLAMNDEQYF.

The chain has TRBV5-5 and TRBJ1-4; D call uncertain. The CDR3 covers 14 residues. With 7 bases removed from V and 0 bases from J, the gap between germline ends came to 10 bases. The germline V gene has CDR1 SGHKS and CDR2 YYEKEE (reference sequence). The CDR3 DNA follows: TGTGCCAGCCGGGTAGGGACAACTAATGAAAAACTGTTTTTT. Its translation is CASRVGTTNEKLFF.

The chain is built from TRBV28 and TRBJ1-5; D perhaps matches TRBD1 (6 bases). This CDR3 is built from 14 residues. The V gene's germline CDR1 is MDHEN and CDR2 SYDVKM. Between the trimmed V and J ends, which lost 2 bases and 7 bases, there was a span of 12 bases. The CDR3 sequence is CASSLGGAGQPQHF. The DNA for the CDR3 is TGTGCCAGCAGTTTAGGGGGCGCGGGGCAGCCCCAGCATTTT.

The chain employs TRBV5-6 and TRBJ1-2; perhaps TRBD1 as D (5 bases). This CDR3 region has 13 residues. The V gene's germline CDR1 is SGHDT and CDR2 YYEEEE. V lost 0 bases to trimming and J lost 2 bases, with 5 bases between them. CDR3 coding DNA: TGTGCCAGCAGCTTGGCAGGGAACTATGGCTACACCTTC. This translates into CASSLAGNYGYTF.

The rearrangement uses TRBV7-4 and TRBJ1-1, with 8 bases fitting TRBD1. Unmatched junction bases numbered 6, after V lost 1 base and J lost 5 bases. CDR1 and CDR2 from the germline V gene are SGHVT and SQSDAQ. This CDR3 has 15 residues. CDR3 bases: TGTGCCAGCAGCTTAGTCCGAACAGGGGGAACTGAAGCTTTCTTT. It translates to CASSLVRTGGTEAFF.

This chain joins TRBV10-2 and TRBJ2-5; D is uncertain. Looked up from germline, CDR1 is WSHSY and CDR2 is SAAADI. The CDR3 is made up of 14 amino acids. Trimming stripped 0 bases from V and 4 bases from J, with 9 bases between. The CDR3 here is CASSESRARETQYF. The CDR3 region has the DNA TGCGCCAGCAGTGAGTCTAGGGCGAGAGAGACCCAGTACTTC.

This clone was counted once. The chain employs TRBV4-1 and TRBJ2-3; weak D call: TRBD2 (6 bases). The CDR3 is 14 residues long. With 0 bases removed from V and 7 bases from J, the gap between germline ends came to 11 bases. CDR1 and CDR2 (germline): MGHRA, YSYEKL. In DNA, the CDR3 is TGCGCCAGCAGCCAAGAGGGGGGTCGCTATACGCAGTATTTT. Its translation is CASSQEGGRYTQYF.